This TCR beta chain was sequenced for a study of T cell responses to AZD1222 COVID-19 vaccine. The method was immunoSEQ multiplex PCR; TCRdb's version includes in-frame clones alone and lacks a portion of them. The sample contains fewer than 200,000 clones, 90% to 95% of which appear only once. The CDR3 has 14 amino acids. After removal of 6 bases from V and 3 bases from J, the junction contained 2 bases not matched to a gene. The germline V gene encodes CDR1 MNHEY and CDR2 SVGAGI. This sequence originates from an adult in good health. This chain uses TRBV6-5 with TRBJ2-2, with 9 bases that match TRBD1. The material was peripheral blood, obtained on day 0 of AZD1222 vaccination. The CDR3, as DNA: TGTGCCAGCAGACAGGGGGCAGACACCGGGGAGCTGTTTTTT. Translation: CASRQGADTGELFF.